What follows are 2 T cell receptor beta chains derived from one specimen sequenced in a study of cytomegalovirus exposure and HLA in healthy donors. A multiplex PCR was run with 60 Vbeta primers and 13 Jbeta primers. Produced via immunoSEQ multiplex PCR; TCRdb's table is partial and in-frame only. The sample lists 150,000 or so clones; roughly 80% were seen once. Sequencing was done on a sample of PBMCs. The receptors stem from a woman in her thirties or forties in good health and CMV-seronegative.

The rearrangement links TRBV4-2 to TRBJ2-3; 8 bases align to TRBD2. The V and J ends lost 5 bases and 0 bases, in that order; junction bases with no gene match: 10. This CDR3 is built from 17 residues. Germline CDR1 is LGHNA and CDR2 is YNFKEQ. The CDR3 sequence: CASSFLQRGFSTDTQYF. In DNA form, the CDR3 reads TGTGCCAGCAGCTTCTTACAGCGGGGGTTCAGCACAGATACGCAGTATTTT.

This rearrangement joins TRBV5-8 to TRBJ2-2, with D uncertain. Germline V lookup: CDR1 SGHTS, CDR2 YDEGEE. The CDR3 covers 14 residues. V was clipped by 1 base and J by 4 bases, with 8 bases between them. The CDR3 nucleotides are TGTGCCAGCAGCTTGAACCCCGGCACCGGGGAGCTGTTTTTT. Translating gives CASSLNPGTGELFF.